Listed below are T cell receptor beta chains from one sample, sequenced in a study of T cell responses to AZD1222 COVID-19 vaccine. TCRdb's table, derived via immunoSEQ multiplex PCR, lists solely in-frame clones and lacks some. The sample yields 100,000 to 150,000 clones, about nine tenths seen once. This specimen consisted of peripheral blood, obtained on day 0 of AZD1222 vaccination. Source of these receptors: an adult in good health. The CDR3 runs from the conserved cysteine through the conserved F or W. Fields, in order: J gene, V gene, clone size, D gene, CDR3 DNA, CDR3 protein. The D gene is left open where the match is weak. Rows give clone size only sometimes, using once, few, many, or a class for an expanded clone.

TRBJ1-2,TRBV21-1,.,.,TGTGCCAGCAGCGGCCCGAAGTCAGGACAGGGTGTGGACTATGGCTACACCTTC,CASSGPKSGQGVDYGYTF
TRBJ2-1,TRBV6-6,.,TRBD1,TGTGCCAGCAATACGGGACAGGGAACGAATGAGCAGTTCTTC,CASNTGQGTNEQFF
TRBJ1-1,TRBV6-4,few,TRBD1,TGTGCCAGCAGTGACCGAGGACAGGGGAACACTGAAGCTTTCTTT,CASSDRGQGNTEAFF
TRBJ1-1,TRBV19,.,.,TGTGCCAGTAGTATTTCAAGATCTTCTGAAGCTTTCTTT,CASSISRSSEAFF
TRBJ1-2,TRBV3-1/TRBV3-2,once,.,TGTGCCAGCAGCCAAGTGCGCGGTAGGAACTATGGCTACACCTTC,CASSQVRGRNYGYTF
TRBJ2-4,TRBV7-2,.,TRBD2,TGTGCCAGCAGTCGGGAGGGGGCCAAAAACATTCAGTACTTC,CASSREGAKNIQYF
TRBJ1-5,TRBV20-1,.,TRBD1,TGCAGTGCTAGTAGACAGGGGTTGGGCAATCAGCCCCAGCATTTT,CSASRQGLGNQPQHF
TRBJ2-1,TRBV28,.,.,TGTGCCAGCAGTTTTCGGCGTGCCTACAATGAGCAGTTCTTC,CASSFRRAYNEQFF
TRBJ1-1,TRBV20-1,.,.,TGCAGTGCTTGGCCGGATGGAGCTTTCTTT,CSAWPDGAFF
TRBJ1-3,TRBV5-5,.,.,TGTGCCAGCACCTCCGGCCCTTACTCTGGAAACACCATATATTTT,CASTSGPYSGNTIYF
TRBJ1-6,TRBV5-1,.,.,TGCGCCAGCAGCGGCGGTATGTTCTTAGGTTCACCCCTCCACTTT,CASSGGMFLGSPLHF
TRBJ2-7,TRBV4-1,.,.,TGCGCCAGCAGCCAAAATCAGAACGAGCAGTACTTC,CASSQNQNEQYF
TRBJ2-5,TRBV12-5,few,.,TGTGCTAGTGGTTTGCCGGGGACCACCCAGTACTTC,CASGLPGTTQYF
TRBJ2-7,TRBV2,.,TRBD2,TGTGCCAGCAGTGAAGGGACTAGCGGGGGGTACGAGCAGTACTTC,CASSEGTSGGYEQYF
TRBJ1-1,TRBV19,.,.,TGTGCCAGTAGTATAGGCCCCATCGGCACTGAAGCTTTCTTT,CASSIGPIGTEAFF
TRBJ2-3,TRBV19,.,TRBD2,TGTGCCAGTAAACGGGCTAGCGGTACTAGCACAGATACGCAGTATTTT,CASKRASGTSTDTQYF